The 32 T cell receptor beta chains presented below share a single source sample, sequenced in a study of sequential checkpoint blockade in melanoma. The treatment: randomized to nivolumab then ipilimumab (arm A) or the reverse (arm B). Sequencing used immunoSEQ multiplex PCR; TCRdb keeps in-frame clones, though not all of them. This table has 20,000 or so clones, around two thirds appearing once. The input for sequencing was CD8+ T cells sorted from blood (inferred from file names), taken from a patient given nivolumab and ipilimumab in sequence. These receptor sequences come from a human donor with melanoma.

This clone has just a few counts. The V call is TRBV6-8, the J call TRBJ1-2; D unresolved. Trimming took 9 bases from V and 4 from J, leaving 9 bases between them. The CDR3 is made up of 11 amino acids. Germline V gives CDR1 MNHGY, CDR2 SAAAGT. CDR3: CASGGAYGYTF. CDR3 coding DNA: TGTGCCAGTGGAGGTGCCTATGGCTACACCTTC.

This clone was seen just once. This rearrangement joins TRBV6-7 to TRBJ1-1; possible D gene TRBD1, 5 bases. TRBV6-7 is known as an ORF, though its function is uncertain. V lost 9 bases to trimming and J lost 2 bases, with 16 bases between them. The CDR3 covers 14 residues. CDR3 sequence: CARVPFGGNTEAFF. The CDR3 DNA sequence: TGTGCCAGAGTCCCCTTCGGGGGAAACACTGAAGCTTTCTTT.

This chain uses TRBV18 with TRBJ2-7; 13 bases are shared with TRBD2. The junction had 7 bases not matched to a gene; V was cut back by 6 bases and J by 5 bases. The germline gives CDR1 KGHSH, CDR2 LQKENI. The CDR3 extends over 15 amino acids. CDR3 coding DNA: TGTGCCAGCTCGCCAACTAGCGGGAGGGTCAACGAGCAGTACTTC. Translated, it gives CASSPTSGRVNEQYF.

The chain uses TRBV7-3 and TRBJ2-2; D is unresolved. The CDR3 length is 16 residues. The ends were cut back, 1 base at V and 6 bases at J, with 15 bases in the middle. Germline V gives CDR1 SGHTA, CDR2 FQGTGA. The CDR3 nucleotides read TGTGCCAGCAGCTTAAGGAGCCCTGACTTAGCCGGGGAGCTGTTTTTT. Residues: CASSLRSPDLAGELFF.

This clone showed up just a few times. V gene TRBV5-8 combines with J gene TRBJ1-5; D might be TRBD1 (6 bases). The CDR3 is made up of 16 amino acids. V was trimmed by 4 bases and J by 3 bases, leaving 17 bases between them. The germline V gene encodes CDR1 SGHTS and CDR2 YDEGEE. CDR3 nucleotides: TGTGCCAGCAGCATGTGGACAGTCATCAACAATCAGCCCCAGCATTTT. Translated: CASSMWTVINNQPQHF.

This clone occurred a few times. The chain joins TRBV28 to TRBJ1-4; D is undetermined. Germline lookup yields CDR1 MDHEN and CDR2 SYDVKM. V was pared by 2 bases and J by 15 bases, with 10 bases between. The CDR3 sequence is 11 residues long. CDR3 DNA: TGTGCCAGCAGTTTAGGTCCGGGGTTGTTTTTT. Residues: CASSLGPGLFF. The whole variable domain, filled in from reference TRBV28 and TRBJ1-4, reads DVKVTQSSRYLVKRTGEKVFLECVQDMDHENMFWYRQDPGLGLRLIYFSYDVKMKEKGDIPEGYSVSREKKERFSLILESASTNQTSMYLCASSLGPGLFFGSGTQLSVL.

The chain employs TRBV5-1 and TRBJ1-1; the match to TRBD1 covers 8 bases. Trimming at V came to 4 bases and at J to 8 bases, leaving 4 bases not matched to a gene. CDR1 is SGHRS and CDR2 is YFSETQ in the germline V gene. The CDR3 is made up of 12 amino acids. This chain's CDR3 is CASSLGQGEAFF. The CDR3, as DNA: TGCGCCAGCAGCCTCGGACAGGGCGAAGCTTTCTTT.

In its sample, this clone was seen once. J is TRBJ2-1 and V is TRBV7-2; TRBD1 matches 7 bases. The germline V gene has CDR1 SGHTA and CDR2 FQGNSA. This CDR3 region has 13 residues. After removal of 3 bases from V and 7 bases from J, the junction contained 3 bases not matched to a gene. The CDR3 DNA reads TGTGCCAGCAGCTTCCAGGGGGAGAATGAGCAGTTCTTC. This sequence encodes CASSFQGENEQFF.

This chain joins TRBV19 and TRBJ2-7; 8 nucleotides align to TRBD1. The CDR3 runs to 15 residues. Germline loops: CDR1 LNHDA, CDR2 SQIVND (reference sequence). V lost 5 bases and J lost 1; bases outside the gene matches: 7. CDR3 amino acids: CASSLQGARSYEQYF. Written as DNA, the CDR3 is TGTGCCAGTAGTCTCCAGGGGGCGCGGTCCTACGAGCAGTACTTC.

The V gene is TRBV5-6, the J gene TRBJ2-7; possibly TRBD1 for D (5 bases). Deletions cut 7 bases from V and 0 bases from J, with 11 bases between. This CDR3 comprises 13 residues. CDR1 is SGHDT, CDR2 YYEEEE, per germline. The CDR3 spells CASQGAPSYEQYF. CDR3 DNA sequence: TGTGCCAGCCAGGGCGCGCCCTCCTACGAGCAGTACTTC. Complete variable domain (other parts from reference TRBV5-6 and TRBJ2-7): DAGVTQSPTHLIKTRGQQVTLRCSPKSGHDTVSWYQQALGQGPQFIFQYYEEEERQRGNFPDRFSGHQFPNYSSELNVNALLLGDSALYLCASQGAPSYEQYFGPGTRLTVT.

The chain has TRBV5-1 and TRBJ1-1; 10 bases agree with TRBD1. Trimming at V came to 3 bases and at J to 6 bases, leaving 5 bases not matched to a gene. The CDR3 is made up of 14 amino acids. Germline CDR1 and CDR2: SGHRS and YFSETQ. The CDR3 nucleotides are TGCGCCAGCAGCTCGGGGGACAGGGGAGCTGAAGCTTTCTTT. This codes for CASSSGDRGAEAFF.

The chain recombines TRBV6-5 with TRBJ2-1; 8 bases map to TRBD2. V shed 0 bases, J shed 7 bases, and the junction held 8 bases outside the gene matches. The CDR3 runs to 16 residues. Looked up from germline, CDR1 is MNHEY and CDR2 is SVGAGI. Here the CDR3 reads CASSYSISGERNEQFF. The CDR3 nucleotides read TGTGCCAGCAGTTACTCGATTAGCGGGGAGCGAAATGAGCAGTTCTTC.

This chain uses TRBV29-1 with TRBJ2-1; D gene uncertain. Per germline, CDR1 SQVTM and CDR2 ANQGSEA. With 1 base removed from V and 6 bases from J, the gap between germline ends came to 7 bases. The CDR3 length is 12 residues. CDR3 protein: CSVEVGGNEQFF. The CDR3 DNA reads as TGCAGCGTTGAAGTTGGCGGCAATGAGCAGTTCTTC.

This clone was observed a single time. This chain connects TRBV6-5 to TRBJ1-1, with D perhaps TRBD1 (6 bases). Germline assignment: CDR1 MNHEY and CDR2 SVGAGI. This CDR3 has 15 amino acids. V was pared by 2 bases and J by 2 bases, with 12 bases between. CDR3 sequence: CASSYGRTVNTEAFF. In DNA form, the CDR3 reads TGTGCCAGCAGTTACGGTCGGACAGTAAACACTGAAGCTTTCTTT.

About this clone: At one boundary the junction diverges from the germline segment, which might be a read error. The rearrangement links TRBV27 to TRBJ2-3, with 7 bases lining up with TRBD2. The CDR3 runs 11 residues. From germline, CDR1 is MNHEY and CDR2 SMNVEV (reference sequence). CDR3 nucleotides: TGTGCCAGCAGTGAGGGGACTATTGGGCGTTTT. This translates into CASSEGTIGRF.

This chain uses TRBV19 with TRBJ1-5; D possibly corresponds to TRBD1 (5 bases). The CDR3 sequence is 15 residues long. The germline gives CDR1 LNHDA, CDR2 SQIVND (reference sequence). V lost 3 bases and J lost 2, with 11 bases in between. The CDR3: CASSISGVGNQPQHF. In nucleotides, the CDR3 is TGTGCCAGTAGTATCTCGGGGGTAGGCAATCAGCCCCAGCATTTT.

The chain is built from TRBV4-3 and TRBJ2-7; 10 nucleotides align to TRBD1. This CDR3 has 15 residues. With V trimmed by 1 base and J by 2 bases, 2 bases remained unmatched. CDR1 and CDR2 from the germline V gene are LGHNA and YSLEER. This CDR3 reads CASSQGTGGTYEQYF. The CDR3, as DNA: TGCGCCAGCAGCCAAGGGACAGGGGGGACCTACGAGCAGTACTTC.

The gene calls are TRBV5-1 and TRBJ2-7, with TRBD2 as a possible D gene (7 bases). The CDR3 has 15 amino acids. The germline V and J ends were trimmed by 0 bases and 3 bases, with 13 bases remaining between them. CDR1 and CDR2 (germline): SGHRS, YFSETQ. In DNA, the CDR3 is TGCGCCAGCAGCTTGGAGGGGGGGAGCGGCTACGAGCAGTACTTC. Its translation: CASSLEGGSGYEQYF.

The genes are TRBV7-9 and TRBJ2-5; D is possibly TRBD2 (5 bases). This CDR3 is 13 amino acids long. Germline CDR1 and CDR2: SEHNR and FQNEAQ (reference sequence). The V and J ends lost 3 bases and 11 bases respectively, with 16 bases between them. This chain's CDR3 is CASSLDGGDRQYF. CDR3 bases: TGTGCCAGCAGCTTGGACGGAGGCGACCGGCAGTACTTC.

The chain is built from TRBV27 and TRBJ2-7; 7 nucleotides agree with TRBD1. The length of the CDR3 is 13 residues. CDR1 is MNHEY, CDR2 SMNVEV, per germline (reference sequence). V gave up 5 bases and J gave up 0 bases; unmatched junction bases: 1. This CDR3 reads CASSRDSSYEQYF. In DNA form, the CDR3 reads TGTGCCAGCAGTCGGGACAGCTCCTACGAGCAGTACTTC.

This clone appeared a few times. The rearrangement links TRBV27 to TRBJ2-1; TRBD2 matches 10 bases. The V segment lost 0 bases and the J segment 8 bases; nucleotides outside the gene matches: 13. Germline CDR1 MNHEY, CDR2 SMNVEV (reference sequence). The CDR3 length is 18 residues. DNA for the CDR3: TGTGCCAGCAGTTTATCCCTAGCGGGAGAAATGTTAGCCGATGAGCAGTTCTTC. Translation: CASSLSLAGEMLADEQFF.

The V and J genes are TRBV4-1 and TRBJ2-7; TRBD2 matches 11 bases. CDR1 and CDR2 (germline): MGHRA, YSYEKL. After removal of 4 bases from V and 2 bases from J, the junction contained 10 bases not matched to a gene. This CDR3 has 17 amino acids. In nucleotides, the CDR3 is TGCGCCAGCAGCCCCACCCCCGGACTAGCGGGTACCTACGAGCAGTACTTC. Its protein is CASSPTPGLAGTYEQYF.

This chain uses TRBV4-1 with TRBJ1-1; the D gene is possibly TRBD1 (6 bases). The V gene's germline CDR1 is MGHRA and CDR2 YSYEKL. This CDR3 has 14 amino acids. V lost 3 bases, J lost 4 bases, and 12 bases lay in between. The DNA of the CDR3 is TGCGCCAGCAGCCAGGACAGCACCTCCACTGAAGCTTTCTTT. Amino acids: CASSQDSTSTEAFF.

The rearrangement links TRBV7-3 to TRBJ2-2; 7 bases map to TRBD1. The length of the CDR3 is 16 residues. V lost 2 bases to trimming and J lost 3 bases; unmatched junction nucleotides: 6. The V gene's germline CDR1 is SGHTA and CDR2 FQGTGA. For the CDR3, the DNA is TGTGCCAGCAGCTTATATGCAGGGGGTTACACCGGGGAGCTGTTTTTT. Encoded protein: CASSLYAGGYTGELFF.

This clone was seen a few times. The V call is TRBV19, the J call TRBJ1-5; D is unresolved. V was pared by 3 bases and J by 0 bases, with 24 bases between. The CDR3 has 20 amino acids. Germline CDR1 reads LNHDA; CDR2 reads SQIVND (reference sequence). The CDR3 region has the DNA TGTGCCAGTAGTATTGGCGGTCCAAGCTTAACCCCTTATAGCAATCAGCCCCAGCATTTT. Protein sequence: CASSIGGPSLTPYSNQPQHF.

The chain uses TRBV28 and TRBJ1-4; no clear D. Germline loops: CDR1 MDHEN, CDR2 SYDVKM. The CDR3 length is 15 residues. The V gene lost 5 bases and the J gene lost 0 bases, with 10 bases spanning the gap. The CDR3 coding sequence is TGTGCCAGCAGTCCAGAAGTTGCAACTAATGAAAAACTGTTTTTT. This encodes CASSPEVATNEKLFF.

The V call is TRBV7-9, the J call TRBJ2-3, with TRBD2 matching 7 bases. This CDR3 comprises 14 residues. Trimming cost V 3 bases and J 0 bases; bases outside gene matches: 0. The V gene's germline CDR1 is SEHNR and CDR2 FQNEAQ (reference sequence). In nucleotides, the CDR3 is TGTGCCAGCAGCTTTAGCGGGAGCACAGATACGCAGTATTTT. It specifies CASSFSGSTDTQYF.

J is TRBJ1-1 and V is TRBV6-5; D might be TRBD1 (6 bases). Trimming took off 5 bases at V and 7 bases at J, with 14 bases between the two ends. The germline CDR1 and CDR2 sequences are MNHEY and SVGAGI. CDR3 length equals 13 residues. CDR3: CASSHLPDSEAFF. CDR3 bases: TGTGCCAGCAGTCATCTCCCGGACAGTGAAGCTTTCTTT.

In the case of this clone: One end of the junction varies from germline; a read error may be responsible. Different DNA sequences within this sample yield the same CDR3. The rearrangement uses TRBV4-1 and TRBJ2-2; D perhaps matches TRBD2 (5 bases). CDR3 length: 15 amino acids. CDR1 is MGHRA, CDR2 YSYEKL, per germline. Here the CDR3 DNA reads TGCGCCAGCAGCCAAGATCCGGGGAACACCGGGGAACTGTTTTTT. Its protein is CASSQDPGNTGELFF.

The genes are TRBV11-2 and TRBJ2-5; D remains ambiguous. The germline gives CDR1 SGHAT, CDR2 FQNNGV. CDR3 length equals 15 residues. V shed 0 bases and J shed 2 bases, with 10 bases lying between them. The CDR3 protein is CASSLESAPQETQYF. Here the CDR3 DNA reads TGTGCCAGCAGCTTAGAAAGTGCGCCTCAAGAGACCCAGTACTTC.

The CDR3 loop reads CASSLRQGRSYEQYF. As DNA, the CDR3 is TGCGCCAGCAGCTTAAGACAGGGGCGGTCCTACGAGCAGTACTTC. The chain carries TRBV5-1 and TRBJ2-7; 8 nucleotides agree with TRBD1. CDR3 size: 15 residues. Trimming at V came to 2 bases and at J to 1 base, leaving 5 bases not matched to a gene. The germline CDR1 and CDR2 sequences are SGHRS and YFSETQ.

This chain connects TRBV30 to TRBJ1-5; tentatively, D is TRBD1 (6 bases). CDR3 size: 15 residues. CDR1 GTSNPN and CDR2 SVGIG come from the germline V gene (reference sequence). V was trimmed by 3 bases and J by 4 bases, leaving 16 bases between them. The CDR3 here is CAWSADRSLNQPQHF. The CDR3 bases are TGTGCCTGGAGCGCAGACAGGTCCCTAAATCAGCCCCAGCATTTT.